The 4 T cell receptor beta chains in this list originate from one sample, sequenced in a study of cytomegalovirus exposure and HLA in healthy donors. The PCR used 60 Vbeta and 13 Jbeta primers. Assay used: immunoSEQ multiplex PCR; TCRdb lists only in-frame clones, some missing. The sample comprises some 51,000 clones, about 69% of which are singletons, and approximately 30% rests with the top ten. Sequencing was performed on PBMCs. Receptor source: a man aged 35-49 years in good health and CMV-seropositive.

V and J are TRBV4-1 and TRBJ2-3, with 7 nucleotides matching TRBD1. Unmatched junction bases numbered 2, after V lost 0 bases and J lost 2 bases. Germline assignment: CDR1 MGHRA and CDR2 YSYEKL. This CDR3 contains 15 residues. The chain's CDR3 is CASSQDDRATDTQYF. The CDR3 coding sequence is TGCGCCAGCAGCCAAGATGACAGGGCCACAGATACGCAGTATTTT.

The chain combines TRBV7-9 with TRBJ2-3; TRBD2 matches at 10 bases. Germline V gene lookup returns CDR1 SEHNR and CDR2 FQNEAQ (reference sequence). J lost 2 bases, V lost 1 base, and 6 bases had no gene match. The CDR3 runs to 17 residues. In DNA form, the CDR3 reads TGTGCCAGCAGCTTAGGTGATAGCGGGGGGCCCACAGATACGCAGTATTTT. Translating it yields CASSLGDSGGPTDTQYF.

The V and J genes are TRBV27 and TRBJ2-7, with D tentatively TRBD2 (6 bases). Germline V gives CDR1 MNHEY, CDR2 SMNVEV (reference sequence). V was shortened by 2 bases and J by 2 bases, with 10 bases between the two germline ends. CDR3 length: 14 residues. This chain's CDR3 is CASSLKGTPYEQYF. DNA for the CDR3: TGTGCCAGCAGTTTAAAAGGGACTCCCTACGAGCAGTACTTC.

This clone was observed a single time. The rearrangement links TRBV5-6 to TRBJ1-1; tentatively, D is TRBD1 (6 bases). Germline values: CDR1 SGHDT, CDR2 YYEEEE. CDR3 length: 15 residues. Trimming shortened V by 2 bases and J by 0 bases, and 11 bases separated the two germline ends. DNA of the CDR3: TGTGCCAGCAGCTTAGGGGGAGTCATGAACACTGAAGCTTTCTTT. Amino acid sequence: CASSLGGVMNTEAFF.